The next 24 T cell receptor beta chains were all read from a single sample in a study of early T cells in non-severe SARS-CoV-2 infection. A single record per CDR3 protein comes from TCRdb applying MiXCR to the 5' RACE reads. Here the sample spans 85,000 to 100,000 distinct CDR3 sequences, roughly 13% being singletons. The material sequenced was whole blood. These receptors all come from an adult who was a healthcare worker with PCR-confirmed SARS-CoV-2 infection or an uninfected control (not recorded which).

This clonotype appeared a single time. The chain joins TRBV6-1 to TRBJ2-7; D is possibly TRBD1 (7 bases). Germline V gene lookup returns CDR1 MNHNS and CDR2 SASEGT. V lost 8 bases and J 2 bases, leaving 10 bases between the germline ends. The CDR3 has 12 amino acids. The DNA for the CDR3 is TGTGCCAGCGCGGGACAGACCTACGAGCAGTACTTC. It translates to CASAGQTYEQYF.

The chain links TRBV7-9 to TRBJ1-4, with a tentative D call TRBD1 (5 bases). Trimming left V 4 bases short and J 4 bases short, with 13 bases between. Germline V gene lookup returns CDR1 SEHNR and CDR2 FQNEAQ (reference sequence). CDR3 size: 15 residues. In DNA, the CDR3 is TGTGCCAGCAGCTCAGAGACAGATCTTAATGAAAAACTGTTTTTT. Amino acid sequence: CASSSETDLNEKLFF.

Of note for this clonotype: One end of the junction is discordant with germline, which a read error may explain. The gene calls are TRBV5-1 and TRBJ1-4, with D maybe TRBD1 (5 bases). The CDR3 contains 17 residues. Germline V gene data show CDR1 as SGHRS and CDR2 as YFSETQ. The CDR3 bases are TGCGCCAGCAGTTTGGGTTCTTCAGGGCTCCCGAATGAAAAACTGTTTTTT. It specifies CASSLGSSGLPNEKLFF.

The chain is built from TRBV11-1 and TRBJ2-1; TRBD2 matches at 9 bases. The CDR3 totals 15 residues. Germline V CDR1 and CDR2: SGHAT, FQDESV (reference sequence). The trim removed 2 bases at V and 4 bases at J, leaving 3 bases unmatched. CDR3: CASSLSSGDYNEQFF. CDR3 nucleotide sequence: TGTGCCAGCAGCTTATCTAGCGGGGATTACAATGAGCAGTTCTTC.

The rearrangement uses TRBV28 and TRBJ1-3; D is unclear. CDR1 is MDHEN, CDR2 SYDVKM, per germline. There are 13 residues in the CDR3. V dropped 3 bases and J dropped 0 bases, with 3 bases sitting between them. In DNA form, the CDR3 reads TGTGCCAGCAGTTTTCCCTCTGGAAACACCATATATTTT. It specifies CASSFPSGNTIYF.

The chain has TRBV29-1 and TRBJ1-2; D is possibly TRBD1 (5 bases). Germline CDR1 reads SQVTM; CDR2 reads ANQGSEA. V was trimmed by 7 bases and J by 3 bases, leaving 21 bases between them. CDR3 length: 15 residues. This CDR3 is CSAGTDLPGHYGYTF. In nucleotides, the CDR3 is TGCAGCGCCGGGACGGACCTCCCGGGACACTATGGCTACACCTTC.

The table lists this clonotype with many counts. The chain couples TRBV29-1 to TRBJ1-1; possibly TRBD1 for D (6 bases). The CDR3 spans 12 residues. V was pared by 7 bases and J by 8 bases, with 17 bases between. Germline CDR1 reads SQVTM; CDR2 reads ANQGSEA. This CDR3 is CSAGTHGGEAFF. In DNA form, the CDR3 reads TGCAGCGCCGGGACACATGGTGGCGAAGCTTTCTTT.

This clonotype was seen at least ten times. This sequence joins TRBV6-2 or TRBV6-3 and TRBJ2-3; D possibly corresponds to TRBD2 (6 bases). Germline CDR1 reads MNHEY; CDR2 reads SVGEGT. With 5 bases removed from V and 4 bases from J, the gap between germline ends came to 28 bases. The CDR3 has 19 residues. The chain's CDR3 is CASSGDWDPLRLNADTQYF. In DNA, the CDR3 is TGTGCCAGCAGTGGGGACTGGGACCCACTGAGACTAAATGCAGATACGCAGTATTTT.

This clonotype came up a few times. The J gene is TRBJ2-1, the V gene TRBV12-3 or TRBV12-4, with 12 bases that match TRBD2. The V gene end was trimmed by 8 bases and the J gene end by 3 bases; junction bases not matched to a gene: 11. This CDR3 is 17 amino acids long. CDR3 coding DNA: TGTGCCAGCTCCCGGACTAGCGGGGTCCTGCTCTACAATGAGCAGTTCTTC. Its protein is CASSRTSGVLLYNEQFF.

Details on this clonotype: Mismatch with germline at one junction end may stem from a read error. The chain has TRBV5-4 and TRBJ1-2; 10 positions match TRBD1. Per the germline V gene, CDR1 is SGHNT and CDR2 is YYREEE (reference sequence). CDR3 length equals 15 residues. The CDR3 sequence is CASSLGQGMEYGYTF. CDR3 bases: TGTGCCAGCAGTTTGGGACAGGGGATGGAATATGGCTACACCTTC.

This clonotype appeared a few times. The rearrangement joins TRBV5-1 to TRBJ2-1, with 7 bases lining up with TRBD2. Germline loops: CDR1 SGHRS, CDR2 YFSETQ. The CDR3 totals 16 residues. Trimming cost V 0 bases and J 2 bases; bases outside gene matches: 5. The DNA for the CDR3 is TGCGCCAGCAGCTTGGTGGCGGGGGTAGCCTACAATGAGCAGTTCTTC. It codes for CASSLVAGVAYNEQFF.

This clonotype was recorded many times. The chain combines TRBV28 with TRBJ1-5; D remains ambiguous. In germline, CDR1 is MDHEN, CDR2 SYDVKM. Trimming shortened V by 8 bases and J by 4 bases, and 9 bases separated the two germline ends. This CDR3 contains 12 residues. In nucleotides, the CDR3 is TGTGCCAGCTTTAAGTCAAATCAGCCCCAGCATTTT. As protein: CASFKSNQPQHF.

This clonotype was observed a few times. This chain connects TRBV7-9 to TRBJ1-4; D gene unclear. V shed 3 bases and J shed 7 bases, with 12 bases lying between them. There are 14 residues in the CDR3. Germline V gene sequence: CDR1 SEHNR, CDR2 FQNEAQ (reference sequence). The CDR3: CASSLGGSREKLFF. In DNA form, the CDR3 reads TGTGCCAGCAGCTTGGGAGGGTCCCGTGAAAAACTGTTTTTT.

The V gene is TRBV13, the J gene TRBJ2-1, with no clear D. The germline CDR1 and CDR2 sequences are PRHDT and FYEKMQ (reference sequence). This CDR3 spans 15 amino acids. Trimming stripped 4 bases from V and 8 bases from J, with 18 bases between. The CDR3 region is CASSSGLMKSHEQFF. CDR3 DNA: TGTGCCAGCAGCTCAGGCCTAATGAAGAGCCATGAGCAGTTCTTC. Full variable domain (outside the CDR3, taken from reference TRBV13 and TRBJ2-1): AAGVIQSPRHLIKEKRETATLKCYPIPRHDTVYWYQQGPGQDPQFLISFYEKMQSDKGSIPDRFSAQQFSDYHSELNMSSLELGDSALYFCASSSGLMKSHEQFFGPGTRLTVL.

Regarding this clonotype: One base away lies a much larger clone, so this may be a sequencing read error. V and J are TRBV7-9 and TRBJ1-5; no firm D call. Germline V lookup: CDR1 SEHNR, CDR2 FQNEAQ (reference sequence). Trimming took off 4 bases at V and 5 bases at J, with 9 bases between the two ends. This CDR3 has 13 residues. The CDR3 DNA follows: TGTGCCAGCAGCTCCGAGGGCCATCAGCCCCAGCATTTT. Residues: CASSSEGHQPQHF.

This clonotype occurred many times. V and J are TRBV11-1 and TRBJ1-2; possible D gene TRBD1, 6 bases. The V end lost 5 bases, the J end lost 8 bases, and 21 bases lay between the germline ends. Germline V CDR1 and CDR2: SGHAT, FQDESV (reference sequence). The CDR3 is 15 residues long. The CDR3 DNA is TGTGCCAGCAGCCAAACCAGCAGGGGAGAGTGGGGCTACACCTTC. Encoded protein: CASSQTSRGEWGYTF. Variable domain in full (rest from reference TRBV11-1 and TRBJ1-2): EAEVAQSPRYKITEKSQAVAFWCDPISGHATLYWYRQILGQGPELLVQFQDESVVDDSQLPKDRFSAERLKGVDSTLKIQPAELGDSAMYLCASSQTSRGEWGYTFGSGTRLTVV.

Ten or more counts support this clonotype. This chain links TRBV28 with TRBJ2-6; 9 nucleotides match TRBD1. In germline, CDR1 is MDHEN, CDR2 SYDVKM. V lost 5 bases to trimming and J lost 0 bases; unmatched junction nucleotides: 8. The CDR3 contains 18 residues. CDR3 coding DNA: TGTGCCAGCAGTCCTAGGACAGGGGCAAGCTCTGGGGCCAACGTCCTGACTTTC. This translates into CASSPRTGASSGANVLTF.

This clonotype appeared many times. V usage is TRBV19 and J usage is TRBJ1-2; D remains ambiguous. The CDR3 is 14 amino acids. Trimming pared 4 bases from V and 2 bases from J, leaving 11 bases between. Germline CDR1 is LNHDA and CDR2 is SQIVND (reference sequence). The CDR3 region has the DNA TGTGCCAGTAGTACGGGGATACTAAACTATGGCTACACCTTC. Translated, it gives CASSTGILNYGYTF.

This clonotype was picked up a small number of times. V is TRBV2 and J is TRBJ2-5; 9 bases align to TRBD2. The V gene end was trimmed by 7 bases and the J gene end by 4 bases; junction bases not matched to a gene: 7. Germline values: CDR1 SNHLY, CDR2 FYNNEI. The CDR3 extends over 14 amino acids. The CDR3 DNA sequence: TGTGCCAGCAAGGGCGGGGGGGCCGTAGAGACCCAGTACTTC. Translating gives CASKGGGAVETQYF.

This clonotype was recorded a few times. The chain joins TRBV27 to TRBJ2-7; D is perhaps TRBD2 (6 bases). Per the germline V gene, CDR1 is MNHEY and CDR2 is SMNVEV (reference sequence). The CDR3 sequence is 9 residues long. The V and J ends lost 11 bases and 6 bases respectively, with 8 bases between them. The CDR3 here is CAPEGEQYF. Written as DNA, the CDR3 is TGTGCCCCGGAGGGCGAGCAGTACTTC.

This clonotype appeared many times. This chain joins TRBV7-2 and TRBJ1-5; a possible D gene is TRBD1 (6 bases). CDR1 and CDR2 from the germline V gene are SGHTA and FQGNSA. The CDR3 sequence is 13 residues long. Trimming shortened V by 5 bases and J by 5 bases, and 10 bases separated the two germline ends. The DNA of the CDR3 is TGTGCCAGCAGCCTCACAGGGTATCAGCCCCAGCATTTT. Protein sequence: CASSLTGYQPQHF.

In this sample, this clonotype turned up a few times. The V gene is TRBV2, the J gene TRBJ2-1; TRBD1 might be the D (5 bases). Germline assignment: CDR1 SNHLY and CDR2 FYNNEI. The CDR3 spans 15 residues. The V gene lost 5 bases and the J gene lost 4 bases, with 15 bases spanning the gap. CDR3 DNA: TGTGCCAGCAGTAACCGACAGCCTGGGTACAATGAGCAGTTCTTC. Its translation: CASSNRQPGYNEQFF.

This clonotype was detected only a few times. This rearrangement joins TRBV7-3 to TRBJ2-2; perhaps D is TRBD1 or TRBD2 (5 bases each). There are 17 residues in the CDR3. V was trimmed by 6 bases and J by 0 bases, leaving 17 bases between them. Germline CDR1 is SGHTA and CDR2 is FQGTGA. The CDR3 sequence is CASSPLGALANTGELFF. CDR3 sequence (DNA): TGTGCCAGCAGTCCTCTCGGGGCACTCGCGAACACCGGGGAGCTGTTTTTT. The full variable domain, rest sourced from reference TRBV7-3 and TRBJ2-2, is GAGVSQTPSNKVTEKGKYVELRCDPISGHTALYWYRQSLGQGPEFLIYFQGTGAADDSGLPNDRFFAVRPEGSVSTLKIQRTERGDSAVYLCASSPLGALANTGELFFGEGSRLTVL.

The CDR3 here is CASSKQKADSMKPQHF. The CDR3 region has the DNA TGTGCCAGCAGCAAACAGAAGGCGGACAGTATGAAGCCCCAGCATTTT. The rearrangement uses TRBV21-1 and TRBJ1-5; the table gives TRBD1 as D, unverified against the DNA. TRBV21-1 is described as a pseudogene. The CDR3 length is 16 residues.